This T cell receptor (beta chain) is drawn from a study of identical twins. Worth noting for this clonotype: Antigen specificity is unknown.

cDNA carried unique molecular identifiers, and a universal primer site was added by template switching. TCRdb reprocessed the 5' RACE reads with MiXCR, giving one entry per CDR3 protein. The sample yields approximately 700,000 distinct CDR3 sequences, about 20% seen once. Study-wide results and caveats: Diverse VJ usage suggested most zero-insertion clonotypes were not invariant T cells.

V lost 2 bases, J lost 7 bases, and 12 bases lay in between. CDR1 and CDR2 from the germline V gene are LGHDT and YNNKEL (reference sequence). This CDR3 contains 14 residues. These data also formed part of another study, on T cells expressing NK-cell markers. That study reports: Seropositivity for HCMV was found in most of the eight sequenced donors, with one seronegative. NKG2C+ dominant clonotypes from 5 to 7 donors made up about 1.0-7.5% of CD8+ T cells.

Input material: PBMCs. The chain carries TRBV3-1 and TRBJ2-1; D may be TRBD2 (6 bases). The sequence derives from a woman in her late teens or twenties in good health. Written as DNA, the CDR3 is TGTGCCAGCAGCCAATCGGAGGGAGGTAATGAGCAGTTCTTC. Protein product: CASSQSEGGNEQFF.